This TCR beta chain stems from a study of cytomegalovirus exposure and HLA in healthy donors. Use of 60 Vbeta and 13 Jbeta primers characterized the PCR. Method: immunoSEQ multiplex PCR; TCRdb's copy keeps in-frame clones and lacks some. The sample data list 60,000 to 75,000 clones. V dropped 1 base and J dropped 3; count of bases not matched to a gene: 3. Germline CDR1 is MGHRA and CDR2 is YSYEKL. The length of the CDR3 is 15 residues. This chain links TRBV4-1 with TRBJ2-3; TRBD1 agrees at 8 bases. Sequenced material: PBMCs. The clonotype originates from a female donor in good health and CMV-seropositive. The CDR3 loop reads CASSQGQGPTDTQYF. In nucleotides, the CDR3 is TGCGCCAGCAGCCAAGGACAGGGGCCGACAGATACGCAGTATTTT.